This T cell receptor beta chain was profiled in a study of blood T cell repertoires in COVID-19. Study in general: The samples span acute and convalescent COVID-19 from the United States, Italy and Spain. From T cells, B-cell-depleted T cells, or PBMCs came the material, which was cDNA or gDNA.

With 5 bases removed from V and 7 bases from J, the gap between germline ends came to 18 bases. The CDR3 has 15 residues. From germline, CDR1 is LNHDA and CDR2 SQIVND (reference sequence). Methods used by the authors: Cell counts per sample came from amplifying reference gene primers. Sequencing was performed with immunoSEQ multiplex PCR; in TCRdb, only in-frame clones are kept and a portion is missing. Clonal size and the V and J genes are those of that table, whereas D and trimming came from the DNA. Of 250,000 or so clones listed, 80% to 90% are singletons. The sequenced material came from peripheral blood. The V gene is TRBV19, the J gene TRBJ2-1; D is perhaps TRBD2 (6 bases). This TCR was sampled from a man aged 25-45 years with active or convalescent COVID-19. The DNA for the CDR3 is TGTGCCAGTAGTTCGGGACTCCCCCTTGTTAATGAGCAGTTCTTC. It codes for CASSSGLPLVNEQFF.